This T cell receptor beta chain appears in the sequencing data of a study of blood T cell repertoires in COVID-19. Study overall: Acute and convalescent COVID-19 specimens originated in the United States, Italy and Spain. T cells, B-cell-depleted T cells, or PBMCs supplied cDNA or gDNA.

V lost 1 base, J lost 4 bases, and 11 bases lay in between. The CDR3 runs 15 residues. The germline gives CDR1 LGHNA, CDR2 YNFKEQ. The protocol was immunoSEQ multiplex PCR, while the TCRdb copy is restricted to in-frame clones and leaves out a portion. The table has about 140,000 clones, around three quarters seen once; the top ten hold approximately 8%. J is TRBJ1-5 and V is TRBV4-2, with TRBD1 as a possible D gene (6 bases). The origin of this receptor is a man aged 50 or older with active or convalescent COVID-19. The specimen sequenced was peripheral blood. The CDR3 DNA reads TGTGCCAGCAGCCAAGGGGACACACAAAATCAGCCCCAGCATTTT. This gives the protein CASSQGDTQNQPQHF.